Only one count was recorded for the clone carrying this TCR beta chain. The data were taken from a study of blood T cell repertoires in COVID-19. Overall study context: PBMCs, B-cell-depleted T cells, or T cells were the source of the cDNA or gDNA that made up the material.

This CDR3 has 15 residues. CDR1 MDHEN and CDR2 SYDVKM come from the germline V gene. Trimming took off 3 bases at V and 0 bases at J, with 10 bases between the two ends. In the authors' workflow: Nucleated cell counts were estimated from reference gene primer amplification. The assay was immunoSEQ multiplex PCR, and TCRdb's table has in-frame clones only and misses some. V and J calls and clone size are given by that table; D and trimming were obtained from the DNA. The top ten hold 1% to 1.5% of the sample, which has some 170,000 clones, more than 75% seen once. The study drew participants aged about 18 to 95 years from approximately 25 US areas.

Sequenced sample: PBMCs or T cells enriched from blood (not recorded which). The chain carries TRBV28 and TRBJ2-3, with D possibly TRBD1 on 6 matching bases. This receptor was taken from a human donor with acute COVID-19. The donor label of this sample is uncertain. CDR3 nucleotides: TGTGCCAGCAGTTTGGGGACACTTAGCACAGATACGCAGTATTTT. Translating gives CASSLGTLSTDTQYF. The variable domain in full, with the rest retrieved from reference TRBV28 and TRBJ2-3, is DVKVTQSSRYLVKRTGEKVFLECVQDMDHENMFWYRQDPGLGLRLIYFSYDVKMKEKGDIPEGYSVSREKKERFSLILESASTNQTSMYLCASSLGTLSTDTQYFGPGTRLTVL.